The rows below give T cell receptor beta chains drawn from one sample of a study of T cells after posttransplantation cyclophosphamide. Only in-frame clones appear in the TCRdb table, and some are missing; sequencing was by immunoSEQ multiplex PCR. The sample carries fewer than 10,000 clones, about 83% recorded once. The source was PBMCs, collected after allogeneic stem cell transplant with posttransplant cyclophosphamide. The receptors here all came from a female patient in her forties who received an allogeneic stem cell transplant from an unrelated donor, was CMV-positive, and had no GVHD. Some of these T cells may belong to the graft donor. The CDR3 runs from the conserved cysteine through the conserved F or W. The D gene is left open where the match is weak. Clone size appears in some rows only: once, few, many, or a class for an expanded clone.

v_gene,j_gene,d_gene,abundance,CDR3nt,CDR3aa
TRBV6-6,TRBJ1-5,NA,NA,TGTGCCAGCTTTGGACTGAAAAGCAATCAGCCCCAGCATTTT,CASFGLKSNQPQHF
TRBV25-1,TRBJ2-1,NA,NA,TGTGCCAGCAGTGGGGCCGGGATTTACAATGAGCAGTTCTTC,CASSGAGIYNEQFF
TRBV7-6,TRBJ2-7,NA,NA,TGTGCCAGCAGCCTAGGGACTCACTACGAGCAGTACTTC,CASSLGTHYEQYF
TRBV5-1,TRBJ1-6,TRBD1,NA,TGCGCCAGCAGCTCGGGACAGGGGGGCGTGGGTTCACCCCTCCACTTT,CASSSGQGGVGSPLHF
TRBV5-1,TRBJ1-1,TRBD1,NA,TGCGCCAGCAGCTTAGAAGAAGTGGGACAGGGTGGCACTGAAGCTTTCTTT,CASSLEEVGQGGTEAFF
TRBV18,TRBJ1-5,NA,NA,TGTGCCAGCTCACAACAGGGTTCCAATCAGCCCCAGCATTTT,CASSQQGSNQPQHF
TRBV2,TRBJ2-7,NA,NA,TGTGCCAGCAGCCAAAGGCGGGACGGTCCCTACGAGCAGTACTTC,CASSQRRDGPYEQYF
TRBV5-6,TRBJ2-1,TRBD1,NA,TGTGCCAGCAGCTTGACCGCCGGACAGGGTCCCAACAATGAGCAGTTCTTC,CASSLTAGQGPNNEQFF
TRBV5-1,TRBJ1-4,NA,NA,TGCGCCAGCAGTCCCCAGGGGAATAATGAAAAACTGTTTTTT,CASSPQGNNEKLFF
TRBV7-9,TRBJ1-2,NA,NA,TGTGCCAGCAGCTCCCGTGGGGACACTGGCTACACCTTC,CASSSRGDTGYTF
TRBV9,TRBJ2-1,NA,once,TGTGCCAGCAGCGTAGTTGGAGCGGCGGTCTCCTACAATGAGCAGTTCTTC,CASSVVGAAVSYNEQFF
TRBV5-8,TRBJ2-1,NA,NA,TGTGCCAGCAGCTTCGAACGGCGGGGTGTGTCCTACAATGAGCAGTTCTTC,CASSFERRGVSYNEQFF
TRBV19,TRBJ2-7,NA,NA,TGTGCCAGTAGTATTTGGGGGGGACAGGCCTCCTACGAGCAGTACTTC,CASSIWGGQASYEQYF
TRBV7-8,TRBJ1-6,NA,NA,TGTGCCAGCAGCTGGAGAGGGAGAGGGGGAAGCTCCTATAATTCACCCCTCCACTTT,CASSWRGRGGSSYNSPLHF
TRBV6-1,TRBJ2-7,TRBD2,once,TGTGCCAGCAGTGAAGCTAGCGGGGGGGACGAGCAGTACTTC,CASSEASGGDEQYF
TRBV28,TRBJ1-2,NA,NA,TGTGCCAGCAACTGGGGGGGGAATAACTATGGCTACACCTTC,CASNWGGNNYGYTF
TRBV9,TRBJ1-3,NA,NA,TGTGCCAGCAGCCCGAGCTCCCCACAGTTCAACACCATATATTTT,CASSPSSPQFNTIYF
TRBV10-3,TRBJ2-7,TRBD2,medium-sized,TGTGCCATCAGTGAAAGGGGTTACGAACAAGGGACCGGGACTAGCTCCTACGAGCAGTACTTC,CAISERGYEQGTGTSSYEQYF
TRBV5-6,TRBJ1-1,NA,few,TGTGCCAGCAGCTTTGCGGGCCCTGAAGCTTTCTTT,CASSFAGPEAFF
TRBV7-3,TRBJ2-1,TRBD1,NA,TGTGCCAGCAGCCCCTCGGGAACAGGGGGATACAATGAGCAGTTCTTC,CASSPSGTGGYNEQFF
TRBV12-5,TRBJ2-1,NA,NA,TGTGCTAGTGGTTTGTCAAGCGGGCCTGGAATGAATGAGCAGTTCTTC,CASGLSSGPGMNEQFF
TRBV4-1,TRBJ2-3,TRBD2,NA,TGCGCCAGCAGCCGTCCCCGGGACTACCGTACAGATACGCAGTATTTT,CASSRPRDYRTDTQYF
TRBV7-3,TRBJ1-1,NA,NA,TGTGCCAGCAGCAGGACACAGAACACTGAAGCTTTCTTT,CASSRTQNTEAFF
TRBV7-3,TRBJ2-3,TRBD2,NA,TGTGCCAGCAGCCGCAGTAGCGGGGAGGGCACGCAGTATTTT,CASSRSSGEGTQYF
TRBV2,TRBJ1-4,NA,NA,TGTGCCAGCAGCCCGCAGGGGCCACGGGGTGAAAAACTGTTTTTT,CASSPQGPRGEKLFF
TRBV6-5,TRBJ1-1,NA,NA,TGTGCCAGCAGTTCGAACAGGAACACTGAAGCTTTCTTT,CASSSNRNTEAFF
TRBV7-2,TRBJ1-5,NA,NA,TGTGCCAGCAGCTTAGGACAGGTTCCCAATCAGCCCCAGCATTTT,CASSLGQVPNQPQHF
TRBV9,TRBJ2-5,TRBD1,NA,TGTGCCAGCAGCGTAGCAGGGGGCCGGCAAGAGACCCAGTACTTC,CASSVAGGRQETQYF
TRBV5-4,TRBJ1-2,NA,few,TGTGCCAGCAGACCCCAGGGGAAGGATGGCTACACCTTC,CASRPQGKDGYTF
TRBV5-5,TRBJ1-1,TRBD1,once,TGTGCCAGCAGCTTGCTGCAGGGGGAGCCCCCCGGGAACACTGAAGCTTTCTTT,CASSLLQGEPPGNTEAFF
TRBV4-3,TRBJ1-2,NA,NA,TGCGCCAGCAGCCAAGATCAGAACTATGGCTACACCTTC,CASSQDQNYGYTF